The 20 T cell receptor beta chains below were found in one sample sequenced in a study of cytomegalovirus exposure and HLA in healthy donors. This PCR relied on a set of 60 Vbeta primers and 13 Jbeta primers. TCRdb keeps only in-frame clones here, not all; method: immunoSEQ multiplex PCR. The repertoire includes 150,000 to 200,000 clones, roughly 80% of them detected once, and about 1.8% sits in the top ten. Sequenced sample: PBMCs. These receptors came from a young woman in good health and CMV-seronegative.

The genes are TRBV10-1 and TRBJ2-1; 8 nucleotides match TRBD1. Germline loops: CDR1 WNHNN, CDR2 SYGVQD (reference sequence). This CDR3 is 15 amino acids long. V shed 4 bases, J shed 3 bases, and the junction held 5 bases outside the gene matches. The CDR3 coding sequence is TGCGCCAGCAGTGCTGACAGGGGAGGCTACAATGAGCAGTTCTTC. Its protein product is CASSADRGGYNEQFF.

The V gene is TRBV6-5, the J gene TRBJ1-2; TRBD1 matches 9 bases. Trimming took 7 bases from V and 10 from J; bases not matched to a gene: 10. This CDR3 has 13 amino acids. Germline CDR1 is MNHEY and CDR2 is SVGAGI. The CDR3 here is CASIKQGAKDYTF. The CDR3 nucleotides are TGTGCCAGCATCAAACAGGGGGCGAAAGACTACACCTTC.

CDR3 DNA: TGCGCCAGCAGCCCCAAGCCCGCCAGGGGGGCAGGAAACACCATATATTTT. Translation: CASSPKPARGAGNTIYF. The chain is built from TRBV4-3 and TRBJ1-3; TRBD1 aligns across 7 bases. The CDR3 has 17 residues. The junction had 13 bases not matched to a gene; V was cut back by 4 bases and J by 4 bases. Germline V gives CDR1 LGHNA, CDR2 YSLEER.

The chain combines TRBV11-2 with TRBJ2-5, with 8 nucleotides matching TRBD2. The CDR3 is made up of 15 amino acids. Germline V CDR1 and CDR2: SGHAT, FQNNGV. Trimming removed 4 bases from V and 2 bases from J; junction bases left unmatched: 6. The CDR3 DNA reads TGTGCCAGCAGCTCGCCTAGCGGGTTTCAAGAGACCCAGTACTTC. Translation: CASSSPSGFQETQYF.

This chain links TRBV27 with TRBJ2-5, with 7 nucleotides matching TRBD2. V was pared by 5 bases and J by 5 bases, with 5 bases of the junction left unmatched. Per the germline V gene, CDR1 is MNHEY and CDR2 is SMNVEV (reference sequence). CDR3 size: 13 residues. The CDR3 DNA reads TGTGCCAGCAGTAATCGGGGGGTGGAGACCCAGTACTTC. Translated: CASSNRGVETQYF.

The rearrangement uses TRBV6-5 and TRBJ1-2; D is perhaps TRBD1 (5 bases). The CDR3 is 15 residues long. Germline V gene sequence: CDR1 MNHEY, CDR2 SVGAGI. Trimming removed 5 bases at V and 7 bases at J, with 20 bases between. CDR3 loop: CASSVTSGTQAGYTF. The CDR3 bases are TGTGCCAGCAGTGTAACCTCCGGGACTCAGGCTGGCTACACCTTC.

The V call is TRBV23-1, the J call TRBJ1-1, with D possibly matching TRBD1 (6 bases). TRBV23-1 is sorted into the ORF group, with uncertain function. V lost 3 bases and J lost 1, with 15 bases in between. CDR3 size: 16 residues. DNA of the CDR3: TGCGCCAGCAGTCAGCCAACGGACAGAACGAACACTGAAGCTTTCTTT. Its translation is CASSQPTDRTNTEAFF.

The rearrangement joins TRBV5-6 to TRBJ2-1, with D tentatively TRBD2 (5 bases). Looked up from germline, CDR1 is SGHDT and CDR2 is YYEEEE. V shed 0 bases and J shed 4 bases, with 8 bases lying between them. The CDR3 has 14 residues. CDR3 residues: CASSLGSGYNEQFF. In DNA, the CDR3 is TGTGCCAGCAGCTTGGGTTCGGGATACAATGAGCAGTTCTTC. The variable domain in full, with the rest retrieved from reference TRBV5-6 and TRBJ2-1, is DAGVTQSPTHLIKTRGQQVTLRCSPKSGHDTVSWYQQALGQGPQFIFQYYEEEERQRGNFPDRFSGHQFPNYSSELNVNALLLGDSALYLCASSLGSGYNEQFFGPGTRLTVL.

V and J are TRBV21-1 and TRBJ1-2. TRBV21-1 is annotated as a pseudogene. The CDR3 consists of 13 residues. The CDR3 DNA reads TGTGCCAGCAGCCGGATAAGGGAGAGCGGCTACACCTTC. It is translated as CASSRIRESGYTF.

The rearrangement uses TRBV6-5 and TRBJ1-2; tentative D call: TRBD1 (6 bases). Trimming took off 5 bases at V and 3 bases at J, with 13 bases between the two ends. CDR1 is MNHEY and CDR2 is SVGAGI in the germline V gene. The CDR3 is 14 residues long. CDR3 DNA sequence: TGTGCCAGCAGTGAAAAGGACAGATACTATGGCTACACCTTC. Translation gives CASSEKDRYYGYTF.

This clone was observed once. The chain couples TRBV7-2 to TRBJ2-3, with D possibly being TRBD2 (6 bases). This CDR3 has 19 amino acids. The V gene's germline CDR1 is SGHTA and CDR2 FQGNSA. Trimming took off 2 bases at V and 0 bases at J, with 21 bases between the two ends. CDR3 nucleotides: TGTGCCAGCAGCTTACCCGGGACTTCCTATACTCCTAGCACAGATACGCAGTATTTT. Translated: CASSLPGTSYTPSTDTQYF. Supplemented by reference TRBV7-2 and TRBJ2-3, the full variable domain reads GAGVSQSPSNKVTEKGKDVELRCDPISGHTALYWYRQSLGQGLEFLIYFQGNSAPDKSGLPSDRFSAERTGGSVSTLTIQRTQQEDSAVYLCASSLPGTSYTPSTDTQYFGPGTRLTVL.

The chain is built from TRBV19 and TRBJ2-1, with TRBD2 identical over 12 bases. V shed 3 bases and J 3 bases; nucleotides not matched to a gene: 6. The CDR3 spans 17 residues. From germline, CDR1 is LNHDA and CDR2 SQIVND (reference sequence). The CDR3 DNA sequence: TGTGCCAGTAGTATTTCCCTAGCGGGAGGGGACTACAATGAGCAGTTCTTC. Protein sequence: CASSISLAGGDYNEQFF.

The V call is TRBV14, the J call TRBJ2-4, with D possibly being TRBD1 (6 bases). V lost 3 bases and J 1 base, leaving 7 bases between the germline ends. There are 14 residues in the CDR3. From germline, CDR1 is SGHDN and CDR2 FVKESK. The CDR3 loop reads CASSQGAAKNIQYF. For the CDR3, the DNA is TGTGCCAGCAGCCAGGGGGCGGCCAAAAACATTCAGTACTTC.

Only a few counts were recorded for this clone. This chain connects TRBV28 to TRBJ1-5; D call uncertain. The V and J ends lost 11 bases and 7 bases respectively, with 15 bases between them. The CDR3 has 12 residues. The germline gives CDR1 MDHEN, CDR2 SYDVKM. CDR3 residues: CADGRAGQPQHF. The DNA for the CDR3 is TGTGCCGACGGGAGGGCTGGGCAGCCCCAGCATTTT. The complete variable domain, with remaining parts taken from reference TRBV28 and TRBJ1-5, reads DVKVTQSSRYLVKRTGEKVFLECVQDMDHENMFWYRQDPGLGLRLIYFSYDVKMKEKGDIPEGYSVSREKKERFSLILESASTNQTSMYLCADGRAGQPQHFGDGTRLSIL.

The chain links TRBV6-5 to TRBJ2-3; D possibly corresponds to TRBD2 (5 bases). Germline values: CDR1 MNHEY, CDR2 SVGAGI. The CDR3 extends over 13 amino acids. Trimming took 5 bases from V and 1 from J, leaving 7 bases between them. CDR3: CASSERRTDTQYF. In DNA form, the CDR3 reads TGTGCCAGCAGTGAGCGGCGCACAGATACGCAGTATTTT.

The rearrangement joins TRBV7-2 to TRBJ2-5, with 8 bases matching TRBD2. Germline lookup yields CDR1 SGHTA and CDR2 FQGNSA. Trimming at V came to 5 bases and at J to 5 bases, leaving 7 bases not matched to a gene. The CDR3 totals 14 residues. The chain's CDR3 is CASSNSGTGETQYF. For the CDR3, the DNA is TGTGCCAGCAGCAATAGCGGGACGGGGGAGACCCAGTACTTC.

The chain couples TRBV19 to TRBJ2-2; D gene ambiguous. This CDR3 is built from 14 residues. The germline V and J ends were trimmed by 2 bases and 7 bases, with 11 bases remaining between them. CDR1 is LNHDA, CDR2 SQIVND, per germline (reference sequence). CDR3 protein: CASSISFGLGELFF. CDR3 coding DNA: TGTGCCAGTAGTATAAGTTTCGGTCTCGGGGAGCTGTTTTTT.

V gene TRBV5-6 combines with J gene TRBJ1-5; 9 positions match TRBD1. J was trimmed by 3 bases and V by 4 bases; bases with no gene match: 8. The length of the CDR3 is 16 residues. Germline lookup yields CDR1 SGHDT and CDR2 YYEEEE. The CDR3 region has the DNA TGTGCCAGCAGCGTTGACAGGGGGTCGGACAATCAGCCCCAGCATTTT. It encodes CASSVDRGSDNQPQHF.

The chain couples TRBV12-5 to TRBJ1-3; TRBD1 aligns across 8 bases. Unmatched junction bases numbered 7, after V lost 2 bases and J lost 4 bases. Germline V gene lookup returns CDR1 LGHNT and CDR2 FRNRAP. This CDR3 region has 16 residues. In DNA form, the CDR3 reads TGTGCTAGTGGTTTGAAAAACGACAGGGGCGGAAACACCATATATTTT. It is translated as CASGLKNDRGGNTIYF.

V is TRBV28 and J is TRBJ2-7; the D gene is possibly TRBD1 (6 bases). This CDR3 region has 15 residues. Germline values: CDR1 MDHEN, CDR2 SYDVKM. V lost 7 bases and J lost 2, with 18 bases in between. The CDR3 DNA sequence: TGTGCCAGCACCTCTTACAGGGAATCGGCCTACGAGCAGTACTTC. Its translation: CASTSYRESAYEQYF.